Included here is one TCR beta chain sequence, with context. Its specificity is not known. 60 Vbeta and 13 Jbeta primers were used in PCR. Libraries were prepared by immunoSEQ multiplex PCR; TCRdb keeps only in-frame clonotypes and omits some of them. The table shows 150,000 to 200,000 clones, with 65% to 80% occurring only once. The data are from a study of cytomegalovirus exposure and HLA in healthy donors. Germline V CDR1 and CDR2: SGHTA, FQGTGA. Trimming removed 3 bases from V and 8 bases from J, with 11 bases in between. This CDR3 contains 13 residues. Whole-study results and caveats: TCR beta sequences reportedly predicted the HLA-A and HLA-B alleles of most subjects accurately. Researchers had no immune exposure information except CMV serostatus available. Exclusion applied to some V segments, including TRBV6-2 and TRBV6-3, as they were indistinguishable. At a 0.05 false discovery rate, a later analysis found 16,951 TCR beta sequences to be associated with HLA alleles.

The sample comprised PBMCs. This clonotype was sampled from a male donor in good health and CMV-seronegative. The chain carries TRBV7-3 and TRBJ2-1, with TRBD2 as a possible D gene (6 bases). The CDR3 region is CASSLARDYEQFF. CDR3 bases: TGTGCCAGCAGCTTGGCGCGGGACTATGAGCAGTTCTTC.